The 5 T cell receptor beta chains below were found in one sample sequenced in a study of shared clonotypes between healthy human individuals. The method was immunoSEQ multiplex PCR; TCRdb's version includes in-frame clones alone and lacks a portion of them. Of millions of clones in the sample, about 95% were seen once. Selected positively for CCR7 and CD45RO-negative, naive CD8 cells excluded terminally differentiated effector memory CD45RA+ cells. Sequencing was carried out using naive CD8+ T cells sorted from blood. The receptors derive from a man younger than 35 in good health.

This chain connects TRBV19 to TRBJ2-7, with 9 bases aligning to TRBD2. This CDR3 comprises 16 residues. CDR1 and CDR2 from the germline V gene are LNHDA and SQIVND (reference sequence). Trimming took 5 bases from V and 3 from J; bases not matched to a gene: 11. CDR3 bases: TGTGCCAGTAGTCCCAATTCCGGACTAGCGAGCTACGAGCAGTACTTC. This codes for CASSPNSGLASYEQYF. The full variable domain, with the rest looked up from reference TRBV19 and TRBJ2-7, is DGGITQSPKYLFRKEGQNVTLSCEQNLNHDAMYWYRQDPGQGLRLIYYSQIVNDFQKGDIAEGYSVSREKKESFPLTVTSAQKNPTAFYLCASSPNSGLASYEQYFGPGTRLTVT.

This clone has only one observation. The V and J genes are TRBV13 and TRBJ2-7; 7 positions agree with TRBD1. This CDR3 has 12 residues. Trimming cost V 5 bases and J 6 bases; bases outside gene matches: 4. Germline V lookup: CDR1 PRHDT, CDR2 FYEKMQ (reference sequence). Written as DNA, the CDR3 is TGTGCCAGCAGCGTACAGGGGCCCGAGCAGTACTTC. It translates to CASSVQGPEQYF.

About this clone: Different DNA sequences within this sample yield the same CDR3. This chain uses TRBV4-1 with TRBJ2-7; D may be TRBD2 (5 bases). The CDR3 consists of 14 residues. Between the trimmed V and J ends, which lost 1 base and 3 bases, there was a span of 10 bases. Germline V gene data show CDR1 as MGHRA and CDR2 as YSYEKL. The CDR3 DNA reads as TGCGCCAGCAGCCAAGCGGGATTCAGCTACGAGCAGTACTTC. As protein: CASSQAGFSYEQYF.

The chain joins TRBV2 to TRBJ2-7; D is undetermined. Germline CDR1 is SNHLY and CDR2 is FYNNEI. CDR3 length equals 16 residues. The V end was cut by 4 bases, the J end by 1 base, with 17 bases between. CDR3: CASSGTTPWKSYEQYF. The CDR3 coding sequence is TGTGCCAGCAGTGGCACTACTCCGTGGAAATCCTACGAGCAGTACTTC. Looking up the rest from reference TRBV2 and TRBJ2-7 gives the full variable domain: EPEVTQTPSHQVTQMGQEVILRCVPISNHLYFYWYRQILGQKVEFLVSFYNNEISEKSEIFDDQFSVERPDGSNFTLKIRSTKLEDSAMYFCASSGTTPWKSYEQYFGPGTRLTVT.

The chain carries TRBV5-4 and TRBJ2-5, with D unclear. The CDR3 is made up of 13 amino acids. Trimming pared 4 bases from V and 5 bases from J, leaving 12 bases between. CDR1 and CDR2 from the germline V gene are SGHNT and YYREEE (reference sequence). CDR3 amino acids: CASSQASDETQYF. The CDR3 bases are TGTGCCAGCAGCCAAGCTAGTGATGAGACCCAGTACTTC.